This passage covers 4 T cell receptor beta chains from one sample sequenced in a study of T cell responses to AZD1222 COVID-19 vaccine. Clones were sequenced by immunoSEQ multiplex PCR, and TCRdb holds only the in-frame ones, with some missing. The sample lists 85,000 to 130,000 clones; 88% were seen once. The specimen was peripheral blood, collected on day 0 of AZD1222 vaccination. These receptors originate from an adult in good health.

This clone came up once. J is TRBJ2-3 and V is TRBV7-2; no clear D gene. The V gene's germline CDR1 is SGHTA and CDR2 FQGNSA. V lost 5 bases, J lost 6 bases, and 6 bases lay in between. The CDR3 has 11 residues. The CDR3: CASSLADTQYF. CDR3 bases: TGTGCCAGCAGCCTCGCCGATACGCAGTATTTT.

This clone turned up a few times. The chain recombines TRBV7-2 with TRBJ2-7, with 9 bases that match TRBD1. V shed 5 bases and J 4 bases; nucleotides not matched to a gene: 9. The CDR3 contains 15 residues. CDR1 is SGHTA and CDR2 is FQGNSA in the germline V gene. The CDR3 nucleotides are TGTGCCAGCAGCCCGACGGGACAGGGACTGTACGAGCAGTACTTC. Translated: CASSPTGQGLYEQYF.

Only one count was recorded for this clone. The rearrangement joins TRBV10-3 to TRBJ2-1, with D perhaps TRBD2 (5 bases). The germline V gene has CDR1 ENHRY and CDR2 SYGVKD. The CDR3 totals 15 residues. The ends were cut back, 10 bases at V and 0 bases at J, with 16 bases in the middle. The CDR3 coding sequence is TGTGCCACTCTGGACCCTGGGAGCTCCTACAATGAGCAGTTCTTC. Encoded protein: CATLDPGSSYNEQFF.

This chain connects TRBV19 to TRBJ1-1; 9 nucleotides match TRBD1. This CDR3 contains 15 residues. Looked up from germline, CDR1 is LNHDA and CDR2 is SQIVND (reference sequence). The J segment lost 7 bases and the V segment lost 5 bases, leaving 11 bases of the junction unmatched. The CDR3 reads CASSSDRGALGEAFF. CDR3 sequence (DNA): TGTGCCAGTAGTTCCGACAGGGGGGCCTTGGGTGAAGCTTTCTTT.